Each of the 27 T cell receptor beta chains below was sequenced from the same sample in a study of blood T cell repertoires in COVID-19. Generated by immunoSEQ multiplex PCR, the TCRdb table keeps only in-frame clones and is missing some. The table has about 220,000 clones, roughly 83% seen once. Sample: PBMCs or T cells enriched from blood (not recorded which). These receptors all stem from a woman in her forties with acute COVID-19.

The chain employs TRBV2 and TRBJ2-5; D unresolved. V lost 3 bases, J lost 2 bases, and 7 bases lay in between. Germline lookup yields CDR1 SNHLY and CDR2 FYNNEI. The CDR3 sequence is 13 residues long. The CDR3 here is CASSENTQETQYF. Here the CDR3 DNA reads TGTGCCAGCAGTGAGAACACACAAGAGACCCAGTACTTC.

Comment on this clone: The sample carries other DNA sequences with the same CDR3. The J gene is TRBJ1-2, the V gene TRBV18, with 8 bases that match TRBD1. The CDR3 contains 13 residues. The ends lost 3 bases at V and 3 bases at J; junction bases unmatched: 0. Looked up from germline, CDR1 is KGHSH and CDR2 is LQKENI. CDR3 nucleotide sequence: TGTGCCAGCTCACCGGACAGGGACTATGGCTACACCTTC. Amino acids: CASSPDRDYGYTF.

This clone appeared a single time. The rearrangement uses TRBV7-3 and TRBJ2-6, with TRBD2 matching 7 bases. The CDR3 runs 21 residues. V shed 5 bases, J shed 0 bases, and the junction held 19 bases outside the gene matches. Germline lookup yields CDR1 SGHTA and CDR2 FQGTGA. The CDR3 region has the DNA TGTGCCAGCAGCCTCTATGGGGTGGGGAGGGCGGAGCCCTCTGGGGCCAACGTCCTGACTTTC. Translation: CASSLYGVGRAEPSGANVLTF.

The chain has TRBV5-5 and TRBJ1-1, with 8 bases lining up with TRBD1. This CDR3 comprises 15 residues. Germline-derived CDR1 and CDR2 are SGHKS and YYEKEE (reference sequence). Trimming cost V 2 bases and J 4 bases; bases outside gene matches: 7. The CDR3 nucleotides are TGTGCCAGCAGCTTTCTACTAACAGGGGGCACTGAAGCTTTCTTT. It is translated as CASSFLLTGGTEAFF.

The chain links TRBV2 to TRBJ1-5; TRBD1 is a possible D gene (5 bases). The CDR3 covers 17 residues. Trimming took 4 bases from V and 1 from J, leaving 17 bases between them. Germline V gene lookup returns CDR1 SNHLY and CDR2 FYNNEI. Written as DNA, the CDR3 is TGTGCCAGCAGTGTTTCGGCGGGGGGACCGAGCAATCAGCCCCAGCATTTT. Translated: CASSVSAGGPSNQPQHF.

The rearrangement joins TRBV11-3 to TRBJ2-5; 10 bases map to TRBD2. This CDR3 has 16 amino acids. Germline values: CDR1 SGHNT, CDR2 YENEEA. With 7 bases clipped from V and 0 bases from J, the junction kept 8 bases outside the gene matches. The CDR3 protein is CASTPPSGGDQETQYF. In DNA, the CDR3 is TGTGCCAGCACCCCCCCTAGCGGGGGCGACCAAGAGACCCAGTACTTC.

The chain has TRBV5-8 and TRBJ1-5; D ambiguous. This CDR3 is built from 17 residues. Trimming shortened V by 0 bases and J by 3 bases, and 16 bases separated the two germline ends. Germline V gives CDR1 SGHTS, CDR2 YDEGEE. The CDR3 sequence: CASSLVFSVTPNQPQHF. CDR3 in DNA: TGTGCCAGCAGCTTGGTATTTAGCGTGACACCCAATCAGCCCCAGCATTTT.

CDR3 DNA: TGTGCCAGCAGTCCAGTAGCGGCTCGATACGAGCAGTACTTC. It specifies CASSPVAARYEQYF. The rearrangement joins TRBV2 to TRBJ2-7; weak D call: TRBD2 (6 bases). Germline CDR1 reads SNHLY; CDR2 reads FYNNEI. The germline V and J ends were trimmed by 5 bases and 4 bases, with 15 bases remaining between them. The CDR3 has 14 residues.

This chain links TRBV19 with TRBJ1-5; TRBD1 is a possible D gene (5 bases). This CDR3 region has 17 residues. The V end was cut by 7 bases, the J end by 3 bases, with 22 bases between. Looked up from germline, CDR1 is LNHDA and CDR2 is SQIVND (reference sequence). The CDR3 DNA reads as TGTGCCAGTACCCCGCTTCTAGGGGAGGTGAACAATCAGCCCCAGCATTTT. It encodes CASTPLLGEVNNQPQHF.

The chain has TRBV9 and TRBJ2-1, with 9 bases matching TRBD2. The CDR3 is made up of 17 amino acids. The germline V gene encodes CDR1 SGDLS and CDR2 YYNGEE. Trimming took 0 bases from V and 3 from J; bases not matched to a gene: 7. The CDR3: CASSVASAGGNYNEQFF. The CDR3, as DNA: TGTGCCAGCAGCGTAGCCTCGGCGGGAGGGAACTACAATGAGCAGTTCTTC. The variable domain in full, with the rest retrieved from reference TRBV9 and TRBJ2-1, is DSGVTQTPKHLITATGQRVTLRCSPRSGDLSVYWYQQSLDQGLQFLIQYYNGEERAKGNILERFSAQQFPDLHSELNLSSLELGDSALYFCASSVASAGGNYNEQFFGPGTRLTVL.

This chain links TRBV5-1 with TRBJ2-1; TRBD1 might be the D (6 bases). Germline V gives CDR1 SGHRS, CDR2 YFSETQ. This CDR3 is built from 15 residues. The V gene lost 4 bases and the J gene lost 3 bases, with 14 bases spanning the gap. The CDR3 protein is CASSLPSTGYNEQFF. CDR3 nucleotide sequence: TGCGCCAGCAGCCTTCCTTCGACAGGCTACAATGAGCAGTTCTTC.

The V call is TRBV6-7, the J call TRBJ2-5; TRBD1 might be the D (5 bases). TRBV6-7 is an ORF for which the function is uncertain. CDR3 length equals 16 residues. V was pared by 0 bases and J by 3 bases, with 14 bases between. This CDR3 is CASSYSQGLLEETQYF. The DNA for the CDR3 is TGTGCCAGCAGTTACTCTCAGGGATTATTGGAAGAGACCCAGTACTTC.

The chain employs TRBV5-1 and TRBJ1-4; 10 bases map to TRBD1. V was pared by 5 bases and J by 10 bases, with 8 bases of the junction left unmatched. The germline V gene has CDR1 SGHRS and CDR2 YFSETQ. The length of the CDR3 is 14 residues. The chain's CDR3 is CASRETGGEGKLFF. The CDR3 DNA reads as TGCGCCAGCAGGGAGACAGGGGGCGAGGGAAAACTGTTTTTT.

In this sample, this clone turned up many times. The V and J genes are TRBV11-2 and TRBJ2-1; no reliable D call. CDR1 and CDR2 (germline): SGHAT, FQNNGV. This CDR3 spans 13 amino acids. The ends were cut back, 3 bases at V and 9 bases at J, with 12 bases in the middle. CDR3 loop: CASSFVAISEQFF. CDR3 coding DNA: TGTGCCAGCAGCTTCGTGGCCATCAGTGAGCAGTTCTTC.

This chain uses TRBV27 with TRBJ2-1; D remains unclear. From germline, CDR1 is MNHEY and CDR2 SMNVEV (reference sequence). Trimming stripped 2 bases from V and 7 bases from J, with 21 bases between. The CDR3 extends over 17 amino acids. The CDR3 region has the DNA TGTGCCAGCAGTTTAGAGCCTTTAGCCGTCCCTGGGAATGAGCAGTTCTTC. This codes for CASSLEPLAVPGNEQFF.

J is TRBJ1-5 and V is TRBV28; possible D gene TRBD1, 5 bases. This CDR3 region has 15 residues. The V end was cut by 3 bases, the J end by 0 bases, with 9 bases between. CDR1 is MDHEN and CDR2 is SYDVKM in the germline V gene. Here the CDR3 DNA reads TGTGCCAGCAGTTTGGGGACTGTTAGCAATCAGCCCCAGCATTTT. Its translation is CASSLGTVSNQPQHF.

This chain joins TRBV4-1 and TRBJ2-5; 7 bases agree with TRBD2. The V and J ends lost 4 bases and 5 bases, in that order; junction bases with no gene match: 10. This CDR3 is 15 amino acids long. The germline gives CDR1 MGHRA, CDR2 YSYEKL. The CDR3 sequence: CASSRLGGGIETQYF. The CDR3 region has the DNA TGCGCCAGCAGCCGTCTGGGGGGAGGGATTGAGACCCAGTACTTC.

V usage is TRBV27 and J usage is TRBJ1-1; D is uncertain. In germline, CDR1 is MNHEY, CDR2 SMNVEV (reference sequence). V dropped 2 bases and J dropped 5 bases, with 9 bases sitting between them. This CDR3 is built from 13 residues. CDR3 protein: CASSLREKTEAFF. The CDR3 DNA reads TGTGCCAGCAGTTTAAGGGAGAAGACTGAAGCTTTCTTT.

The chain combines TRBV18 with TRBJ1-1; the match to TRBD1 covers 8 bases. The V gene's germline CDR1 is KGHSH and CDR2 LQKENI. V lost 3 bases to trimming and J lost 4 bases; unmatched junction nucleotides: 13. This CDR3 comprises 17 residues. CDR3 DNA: TGTGCCAGCTCACCTAGGGACAGGACGCGCGGGGGCACTGAAGCTTTCTTT. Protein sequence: CASSPRDRTRGGTEAFF.

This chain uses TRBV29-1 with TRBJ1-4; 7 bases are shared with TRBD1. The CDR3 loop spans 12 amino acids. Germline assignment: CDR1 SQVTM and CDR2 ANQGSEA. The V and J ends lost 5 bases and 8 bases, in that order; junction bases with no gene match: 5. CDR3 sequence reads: CSVFGTEEKLFF. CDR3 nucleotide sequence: TGCAGCGTTTTTGGGACAGAAGAAAAACTGTTTTTT.

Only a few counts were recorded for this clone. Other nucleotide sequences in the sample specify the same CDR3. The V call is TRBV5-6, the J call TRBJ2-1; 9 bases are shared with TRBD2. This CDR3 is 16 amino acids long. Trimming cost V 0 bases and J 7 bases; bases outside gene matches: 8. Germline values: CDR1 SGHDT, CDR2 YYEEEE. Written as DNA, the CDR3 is TGTGCCAGCAGCTTGGTGGCGGGGGGGCCGGGGAATGAGCAGTTCTTC. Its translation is CASSLVAGGPGNEQFF.

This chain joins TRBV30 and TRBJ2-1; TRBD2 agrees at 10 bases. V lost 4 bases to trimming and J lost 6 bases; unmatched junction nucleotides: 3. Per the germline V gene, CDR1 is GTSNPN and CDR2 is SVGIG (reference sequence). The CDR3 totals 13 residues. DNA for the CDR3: TGTGCCTGGAAGCGGGAGGGCCTCAATGAGCAGTTCTTC. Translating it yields CAWKREGLNEQFF.

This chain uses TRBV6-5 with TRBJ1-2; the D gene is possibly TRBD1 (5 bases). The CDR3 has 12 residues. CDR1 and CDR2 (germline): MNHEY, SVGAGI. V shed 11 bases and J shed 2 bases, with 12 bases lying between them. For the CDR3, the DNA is TGTGCCGGGACTGGGATCAACTATGGCTACACCTTC. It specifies CAGTGINYGYTF.

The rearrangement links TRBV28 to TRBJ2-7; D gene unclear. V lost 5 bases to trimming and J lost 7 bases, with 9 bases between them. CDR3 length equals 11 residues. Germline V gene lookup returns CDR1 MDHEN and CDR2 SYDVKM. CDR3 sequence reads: CASSKFAEQYF. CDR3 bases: TGTGCCAGCAGTAAATTCGCGGAGCAGTACTTC.

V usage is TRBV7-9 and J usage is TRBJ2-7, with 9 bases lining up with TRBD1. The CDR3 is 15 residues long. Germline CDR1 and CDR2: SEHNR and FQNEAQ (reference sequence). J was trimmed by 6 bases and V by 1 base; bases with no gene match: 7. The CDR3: CASSLDGQGLGEQYF. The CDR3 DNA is TGTGCCAGCAGCTTAGACGGACAGGGGTTAGGCGAGCAGTACTTC.

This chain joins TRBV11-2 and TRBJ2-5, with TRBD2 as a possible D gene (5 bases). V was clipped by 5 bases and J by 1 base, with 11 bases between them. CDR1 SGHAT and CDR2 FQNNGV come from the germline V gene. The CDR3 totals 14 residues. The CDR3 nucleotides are TGTGCCAGCAGCCCCCAAGCGGTCCAAGAGACCCAGTACTTC. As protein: CASSPQAVQETQYF.

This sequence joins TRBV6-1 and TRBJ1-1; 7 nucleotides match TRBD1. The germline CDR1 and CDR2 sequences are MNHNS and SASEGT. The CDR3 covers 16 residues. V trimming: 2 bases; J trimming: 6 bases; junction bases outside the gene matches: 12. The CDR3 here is CASSELGSTGKPEAFF. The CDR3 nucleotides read TGTGCCAGCAGTGAATTAGGCTCGACAGGGAAACCTGAAGCTTTCTTT.